This T cell receptor beta chain appears in the sequencing data of a study of T cell responses to AZD1222 COVID-19 vaccine. Overall study context: Pooling covered second doses at about 4 or about 12 weeks. General study findings and limits: Donors skewed white British and female; clonal diversity was possibly underestimated. Repertoires were sampled only after the peak T cell response.

This CDR3 region has 11 residues. V was pared by 7 bases and J by 11 bases, with 14 bases between. Germline values: CDR1 MDHEN, CDR2 SYDVKM. Sequenced by immunoSEQ multiplex PCR; TCRdb stores in-frame clones only, minus some. The sample yields 60,000 to 70,000 clones, about four fifths seen once. Regarding this clone: Its antigen is as yet unknown.

This sample comprised peripheral blood, obtained on day 0 of AZD1222 vaccination. This clonotype was sampled from an adult in good health. The rearrangement uses TRBV28 and TRBJ1-2; tentative D call: TRBD1 (6 bases). The CDR3 sequence: CASIRGGTYTF. DNA for the CDR3: TGTGCCAGCATCAGAGGGGGGACTTACACCTTC.